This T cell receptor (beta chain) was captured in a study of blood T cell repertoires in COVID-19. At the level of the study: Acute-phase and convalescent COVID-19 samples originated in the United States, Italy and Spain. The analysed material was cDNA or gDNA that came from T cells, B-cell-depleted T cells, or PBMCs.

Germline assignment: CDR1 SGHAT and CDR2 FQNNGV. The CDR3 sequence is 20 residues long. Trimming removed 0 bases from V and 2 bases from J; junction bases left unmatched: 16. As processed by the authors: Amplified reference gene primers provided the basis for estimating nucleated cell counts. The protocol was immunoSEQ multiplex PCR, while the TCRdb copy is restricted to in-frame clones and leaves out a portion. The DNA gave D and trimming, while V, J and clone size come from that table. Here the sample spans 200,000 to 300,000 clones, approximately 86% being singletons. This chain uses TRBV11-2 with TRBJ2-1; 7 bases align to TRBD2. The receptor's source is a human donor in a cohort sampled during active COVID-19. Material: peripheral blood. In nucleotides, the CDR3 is TGTGCCAGCAGCTTAGATCCCCCGCTAGCGGAACCTCTAACCTACAATGAGCAGTTCTTC. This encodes CASSLDPPLAEPLTYNEQFF.